A selection of T cell receptor beta chains follows, all from one sample in a study of CD8 T cells in Susac syndrome. TCRdb passed the immunoSEQ multiplex PCR reads through MiXCR, listing each CDR3 protein once. The table shows some 220,000 distinct CDR3 sequences, with 95% occurring only once. Input material: CD4+ T cells from PBMCs. These receptors came from a human donor with multiple sclerosis. Both conserved end residues are part of each CDR3. Each record gives: V gene, clone size, D gene, J gene, CDR3 protein, CDR3 DNA. The D gene is left open where the match is weak. A row's size may be missing; if present it is once, few, many or a size class.

TRBV3-1	-	TRBD1	TRBJ2-7	CASSQAGTGRNHEQYF	TGTGCCAGCAGCCAAGCCGGGACAGGGCGCAACCACGAGCAGTACTTC
TRBV6-5	-	TRBD1	TRBJ1-1	CASSDRVGYTEAFF	TGTGCCAGCAGCGACAGGGTTGGTTACACTGAAGCTTTCTTT
TRBV4-1	once	TRBD2	TRBJ2-4	CASSQSTSGNRHF	TGCGCCAGCAGCCAATCGACTAGCGGGAATAGGCACTTC
TRBV7-7	-	-	TRBJ2-2	CASSQSNEGGDRSNTGELFF	TGTGCCAGCAGCCAATCCAACGAGGGGGGAGACCGATCGAACACCGGGGAGCTGTTTTTT
TRBV29-1	-	-	TRBJ1-1	CSVEVGGRKRTEAFF	TGCAGCGTTGAAGTGGGGGGACGGAAGCGCACTGAAGCTTTCTTT
TRBV3-1	-	-	TRBJ1-2	CASSQSQGYGYTF	TGTGCCAGCAGCCAATCCCAGGGATACGGCTACACCTTC
TRBV28	-	-	TRBJ1-2	CASSPEDGRSYGYTF	TGTGCCAGCAGCCCCGAGGACGGGAGAAGCTATGGCTACACCTTC
TRBV4-1	-	-	TRBJ2-3	CASSQVRGTDTQYF	TGCGCCAGCAGCCAAGTCAGGGGCACAGATACGCAGTATTTT
TRBV29-1	-	TRBD2	TRBJ2-3	CSVVGTSGRIADTQYF	TGCAGCGTTGTGGGGACTAGCGGGAGAATAGCAGATACGCAGTATTTT
TRBV29-1	-	-	TRBJ2-7	CSVGWGLHEQYF	TGCAGCGTTGGGTGGGGGCTCCACGAGCAGTACTTC
TRBV10-3	-	-	TRBJ2-1	CAISDKEDEQFF	TGTGCCATCAGTGATAAGGAAGATGAGCAGTTCTTC
TRBV3-1	-	-	TRBJ2-7	CASSQAGGATYEQYF	TGTGCCAGCAGCCAAGCGGGCGGGGCCACCTACGAGCAGTACTTC
TRBV3-1	-	-	TRBJ2-1	CASSPQGGHNSYNEQFF	TGTGCCAGCAGCCCCCAAGGGGGACACAACTCCTACAATGAGCAGTTCTTC
TRBV12-5	-	-	TRBJ2-1	CASGLAPYNEQFF	TGTGCTAGTGGTTTGGCGCCTTACAATGAGCAGTTCTTC
TRBV20-1	-	TRBD1	TRBJ2-7	CSARTGSFYEQYF	TGCAGTGCTAGGACAGGGAGTTTCTACGAGCAGTACTTC
TRBV24-1	once	-	TRBJ2-2	CATSDAQSAGELFF	TGTGCCACCAGTGACGCCCAGAGTGCCGGGGAGCTGTTTTTT
TRBV5-4	-	-	TRBJ1-2	CASSMEPVYGYTF	TGTGCCAGCAGCATGGAACCAGTCTATGGCTACACCTTC
TRBV5-1	-	-	TRBJ2-3	CASSLAALDTQYF	TGCGCCAGCAGCTTGGCGGCTTTGGATACGCAGTATTTT
TRBV20-1	-	TRBD1	TRBJ1-5	CSARSRGRRNQPQHF	TGCAGTGCGCGGTCCAGGGGGCGAAGGAATCAGCCCCAGCATTTT
TRBV20-1	-	-	TRBJ1-5	CSARAGSQPQHF	TGCAGTGCCAGAGCAGGGTCTCAGCCCCAGCATTTT
TRBV7-9	-	-	TRBJ2-7	CASSPNMGSYEQYF	TGTGCCAGCAGCCCCAACATGGGGTCCTACGAGCAGTACTTC
TRBV3-1	-	-	TRBJ2-6	CASSQGSGANVLTF	TGTGCCAGCAGCCAGGGCTCTGGGGCCAACGTCCTGACTTTC
TRBV29-1	-	-	TRBJ2-2	CSVGLLGPTGELFF	TGCAGCGTTGGGTTATTGGGCCCCACCGGGGAGCTGTTTTTT
TRBV20-1	-	-	TRBJ1-1	CSAPPATGRNTEAFF	TGCAGTGCGCCCCCCGCCACAGGTAGGAACACTGAAGCTTTCTTT
TRBV20-1	once	TRBD2	TRBJ2-3	CSASTLAGGIDTQYF	TGCAGTGCTAGCACCCTAGCGGGAGGGATAGATACGCAGTATTTT
TRBV30	-	-	TRBJ2-5	CAWSTMPQETQYF	TGTGCCTGGAGTACGATGCCCCAAGAGACCCAGTACTTC
TRBV29-1	-	-	TRBJ2-1	CSVGPAQGWRNEQFF	TGCAGCGTCGGCCCAGCACAGGGTTGGCGGAATGAGCAGTTCTTC
TRBV14	-	-	TRBJ2-1	CASSQVGATGEFF	TGTGCCAGCAGCCAAGTGGGAGCCACTGGAGAGTTCTTC
TRBV29-1	-	TRBD1	TRBJ2-7	CSALRDRGYEQYF	TGCAGCGCTCTCCGGGACAGGGGCTACGAGCAGTACTTC
TRBV2	-	-	TRBJ1-1	CASSPMNTEAFF	TGTGCCAGCAGTCCGATGAACACTGAAGCTTTCTTT
TRBV7-9	-	TRBD2	TRBJ2-5	CASSGLLAGGPETQYF	TGTGCCAGCAGCGGCCTCTTAGCGGGGGGGCCCGAGACCCAGTACTTC
TRBV29-1	few	-	TRBJ2-2	CSVRWVLTGELFF	TGCAGCGTACGGTGGGTTCTCACCGGGGAGCTGTTTTTT
TRBV5-6	-	-	TRBJ2-7	CASSFMGLYEQYF	TGTGCCAGCAGCTTCATGGGGCTCTACGAGCAGTACTTC
TRBV23-1	-	-	TRBJ1-2	CASSQRNRPPNYGYTF	TGCGCCAGCAGTCAGCGTAACAGGCCTCCTAACTATGGCTACACCTTC
TRBV30	once	-	TRBJ1-2	CAWSPGKGYGYTF	TGTGCCTGGAGCCCCGGGAAAGGATATGGCTACACCTTC
TRBV7-9	-	-	TRBJ1-1	CASSPQPDEAFF	TGTGCCAGCAGCCCGCAGCCAGATGAAGCTTTCTTT
TRBV6-5	-	TRBD1	TRBJ2-2	CASSYLRTGWTGELFF	TGTGCCAGCAGTTACCTGCGGACAGGGTGGACCGGGGAGCTGTTTTTT
TRBV6-2/TRBV6-3	-	-	TRBJ2-7	CASTIGQFYEQYF	TGTGCCAGCACCATAGGACAGTTCTACGAGCAGTACTTC
TRBV7-9	-	TRBD1	TRBJ1-1	CASSLADRGNTEAFF	TGTGCCAGCAGCTTAGCGGACAGGGGGAACACTGAAGCTTTCTTT
TRBV20-1	-	TRBD1	TRBJ1-5	CSAPGTGVQPQHF	TGCAGTGCTCCCGGGACAGGGGTGCAGCCCCAGCATTTT
TRBV30	-	TRBD2	TRBJ2-1	CAWTSGRANEQFF	TGTGCCTGGACTAGCGGGAGGGCCAATGAGCAGTTCTTC
TRBV15	-	-	TRBJ2-1	CATSREGGSYNEQFF	TGTGCCACCAGCAGAGAAGGGGGATCCTACAATGAGCAGTTCTTC